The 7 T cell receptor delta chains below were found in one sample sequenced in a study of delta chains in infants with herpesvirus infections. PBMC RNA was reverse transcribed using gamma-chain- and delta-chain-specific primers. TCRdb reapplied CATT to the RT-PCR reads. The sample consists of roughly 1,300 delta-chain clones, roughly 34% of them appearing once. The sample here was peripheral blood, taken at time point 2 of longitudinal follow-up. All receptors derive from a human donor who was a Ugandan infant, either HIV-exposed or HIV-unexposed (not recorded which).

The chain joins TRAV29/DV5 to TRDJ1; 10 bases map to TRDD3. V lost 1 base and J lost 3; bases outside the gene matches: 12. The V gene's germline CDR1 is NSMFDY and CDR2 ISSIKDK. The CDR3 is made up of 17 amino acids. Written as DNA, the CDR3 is TGTGCAGCAAGCACCGGCTGGGGGATAGGAGACGCCGATAAACTCATCTTT. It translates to CAASTGWGIGDADKLIF.

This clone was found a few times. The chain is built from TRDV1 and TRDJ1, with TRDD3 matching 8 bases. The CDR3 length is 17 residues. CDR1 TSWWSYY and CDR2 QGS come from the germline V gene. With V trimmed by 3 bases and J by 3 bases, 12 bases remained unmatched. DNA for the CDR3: TGTGCTCTTGGGGAGCCCTTTCGGGGGATAAGGTCCGATAAACTCATCTTT. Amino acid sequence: CALGEPFRGIRSDKLIF.

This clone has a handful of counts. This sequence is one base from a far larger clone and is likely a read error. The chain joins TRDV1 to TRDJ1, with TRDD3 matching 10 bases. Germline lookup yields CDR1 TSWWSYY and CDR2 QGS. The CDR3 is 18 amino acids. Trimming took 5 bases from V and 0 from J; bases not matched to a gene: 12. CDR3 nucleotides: TGTGCTCTTGGGTTCGCTCCGTACTGGGGGATGAACACCGATAAACTCATCTTT. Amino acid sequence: CALGFAPYWGMNTDKLIF.

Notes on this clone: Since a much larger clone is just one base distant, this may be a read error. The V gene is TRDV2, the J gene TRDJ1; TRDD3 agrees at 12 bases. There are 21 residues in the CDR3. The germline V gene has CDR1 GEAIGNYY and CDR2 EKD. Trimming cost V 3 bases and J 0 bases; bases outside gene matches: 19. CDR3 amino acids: CACDRTTGGYTAELYTDKLIF. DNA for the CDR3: TGTGCCTGTGACCGGACTACTGGGGGATACACAGCGGAACTGTACACCGATAAACTCATCTTT.

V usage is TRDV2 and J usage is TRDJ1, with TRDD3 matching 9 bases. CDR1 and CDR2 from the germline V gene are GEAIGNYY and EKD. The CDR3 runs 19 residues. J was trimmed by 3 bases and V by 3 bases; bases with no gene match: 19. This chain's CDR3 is CACDAAAVPWGIKSDKLIF. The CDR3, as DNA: TGTGCCTGTGACGCCGCCGCAGTTCCCTGGGGGATTAAATCCGATAAACTCATCTTT.

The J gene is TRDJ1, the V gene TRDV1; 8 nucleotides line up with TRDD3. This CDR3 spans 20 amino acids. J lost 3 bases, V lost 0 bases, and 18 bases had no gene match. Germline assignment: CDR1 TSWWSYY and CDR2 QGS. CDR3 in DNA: TGTGCTCTTGGGGAACTTGGACTTCCTCCAACCTGGGGGACGCCCGATAAACTCATCTTT. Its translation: CALGELGLPPTWGTPDKLIF.

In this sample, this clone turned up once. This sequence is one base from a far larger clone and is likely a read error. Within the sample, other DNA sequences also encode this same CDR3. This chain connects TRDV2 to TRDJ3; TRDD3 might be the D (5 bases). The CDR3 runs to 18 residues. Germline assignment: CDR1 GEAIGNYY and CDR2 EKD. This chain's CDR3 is CACDTWAPYSWDTRQMFF. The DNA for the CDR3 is TGCGCCTGTGACACCTGGGCTCCCTACTCCTGGGACACCCGACAGATGTTTTTC.